Presented here are 20 T cell receptor beta chains from one specimen sequenced in a study of blood T cell repertoires in COVID-19 (TCRdb year 2020). The library was made by the immunoSEQ multiplex PCR assay. TCRdb's version of the immuneACCESS table is confined to in-frame rearrangements and falls short of the full clone set. An unresolved V gene accounts for under half of the shortfall where checked; the remainder is of unknown origin. This sample holds more than 250,000 clones; around 83% were observed only once. The top ten clonotypes cover about 1.2% of the sample. Input material: peripheral blood. These receptors originate from a woman aged 50 to 65 with acute or convalescent COVID-19.

The chain has TRBV5-1 and TRBJ1-1; D is perhaps TRBD1 (5 bases). The CDR3 spans 13 residues. Between the trimmed V and J ends, which lost 0 bases and 11 bases, there was a span of 14 bases. Germline CDR1 reads SGHRS; CDR2 reads YFSETQ. CDR3 DNA sequence: TGCGCCAGCAGCTTGGTGGGGCTCGGTCGGGCTTTCTTT. Its translation is CASSLVGLGRAFF.

This clone was counted only a few times. This chain connects TRBV4-2 to TRBJ2-5, with 7 nucleotides matching TRBD1. This CDR3 has 14 residues. Germline CDR1 reads LGHNA; CDR2 reads YNFKEQ. V lost 5 bases, J lost 5 bases, and 8 bases stayed unmatched. The CDR3 region has the DNA TGTGCCAGCAGCGGGACAGACTCTCTTGAGACCCAGTACTTC. Amino acids: CASSGTDSLETQYF.

Comment on this clone: At the DNA level, this CDR3 is encoded by other sequences in the same sample as well. V usage is TRBV7-9 and J usage is TRBJ1-5, with a tentative D call TRBD1 (5 bases). Germline lookup yields CDR1 SEHNR and CDR2 FQNEAQ (reference sequence). The ends were cut back, 5 bases at V and 4 bases at J, with 9 bases in the middle. This CDR3 is built from 13 residues. Written as DNA, the CDR3 is TGTGCCAGCAGCCGCGACAGAAATCAGCCCCAGCATTTT. Protein sequence: CASSRDRNQPQHF.

In regard to this clone: Other DNA variants within this sample encode the same CDR3. V usage is TRBV18 and J usage is TRBJ1-1; D gene ambiguous. Germline V gene sequence: CDR1 KGHSH, CDR2 LQKENI. Trimming shortened V by 2 bases and J by 5 bases, and 9 bases separated the two germline ends. This CDR3 comprises 13 residues. This chain's CDR3 is CASSPLRDTEAFF. In nucleotides, the CDR3 is TGTGCCAGCTCACCATTGAGAGATACTGAAGCTTTCTTT.

The CDR3 sequence: CASRADRVYETQYF. CDR3 bases: TGTGCCAGCAGGGCCGACAGGGTTTATGAGACCCAGTACTTC. This chain uses TRBV25-1 with TRBJ2-5; 7 bases fit TRBD1. CDR3 length: 14 amino acids. Germline V gives CDR1 MGHDK, CDR2 SYGVNS. The V gene end was trimmed by 6 bases and the J gene end by 5 bases; junction bases not matched to a gene: 9. Filled out from reference TRBV25-1 and TRBJ2-5, the complete variable domain reads EADIYQTPRYLVIGTGKKITLECSQTMGHDKMYWYQQDPGMELHLIHYSYGVNSTEKGDLSSESTVSRIRTEHFPLTLESARPSHTSQYLCASRADRVYETQYFGPGTRLLVL.

This clone showed up just once. This sequence joins TRBV2 and TRBJ2-7; 8 positions agree with TRBD1. Trimming at V came to 5 bases and at J to 2 bases, leaving 8 bases not matched to a gene. The V gene's germline CDR1 is SNHLY and CDR2 FYNNEI. The CDR3 length is 15 residues. This CDR3 reads CASSPDRGEAYEQYF. The CDR3 region has the DNA TGTGCCAGCAGTCCCGACAGGGGCGAGGCCTACGAGCAGTACTTC.

V is TRBV6-6 and J is TRBJ1-5; D remains ambiguous. The CDR3 has 13 amino acids. From germline, CDR1 is MNHNY and CDR2 SVGAGI (reference sequence). Trimming stripped 6 bases from V and 0 bases from J, with 6 bases between. The CDR3 loop is CASSLNSNQPQHF. CDR3 DNA sequence: TGTGCCAGCAGCCTAAATAGCAATCAGCCCCAGCATTTT.

This clone was observed once. The rearrangement joins TRBV6-4 to TRBJ1-2, with D maybe TRBD1 (6 bases). Trimming removed 3 bases at V and 1 base at J, with 6 bases between. CDR1 is MRHNA and CDR2 is SNTAGT in the germline V gene. The CDR3 extends over 13 amino acids. The CDR3 sequence is CASSEGGNYGYTF. The CDR3 DNA is TGTGCCAGCAGTGAAGGGGGTAACTATGGCTACACCTTC.

The chain uses TRBV7-9 and TRBJ1-4, with 9 nucleotides matching TRBD1. The CDR3 sequence is 14 residues long. Germline CDR1 is SEHNR and CDR2 is FQNEAQ (reference sequence). V was clipped by 6 bases and J by 8 bases; unmatched bases: 7. The CDR3 sequence: CASRMPGQGEKLFF. CDR3 nucleotides: TGTGCCAGCAGAATGCCGGGACAGGGCGAAAAACTGTTTTTT.

This clone came up a few times. This chain links TRBV6-2 or TRBV6-3 with TRBJ2-5; D is unresolved. The CDR3 has 13 amino acids. From germline, CDR1 is MNHEY and CDR2 SVGEGT. The germline V and J ends were trimmed by 3 bases and 5 bases, with 10 bases remaining between them. The CDR3 sequence is CASSYGLWETQYF. The CDR3 DNA sequence: TGTGCCAGCAGTTATGGCCTTTGGGAGACCCAGTACTTC.

This rearrangement joins TRBV20-1 to TRBJ2-7, with 7 positions matching TRBD1. J gave up 2 bases and V 3 bases, and 7 bases lay outside the gene matches. The CDR3 length is 14 residues. Germline V CDR1 and CDR2: DFQATT, SNEGSKA (reference sequence). CDR3 DNA sequence: TGCAGTGCTAGTCCGGGGACAGCGACCTACGAGCAGTACTTC. Amino acid sequence: CSASPGTATYEQYF.

This rearrangement joins TRBV18 to TRBJ1-6, with TRBD1 matching over 7 bases. Germline V lookup: CDR1 KGHSH, CDR2 LQKENI. There are 15 residues in the CDR3. J lost 5 bases, V lost 2 bases, and 3 bases had no gene match. DNA for the CDR3: TGTGCCAGCTCACCATCTGGACAGGATAATTCACCCCTCCACTTT. Translating it yields CASSPSGQDNSPLHF.

This clone was found a few times. This chain joins TRBV7-8 and TRBJ2-7; the match to TRBD1 covers 9 bases. CDR1 is SGHVS and CDR2 is FQNEAQ in the germline V gene. Losses at the gene ends were 1 base for V and 4 bases for J; bases not matched to a gene: 2. The CDR3 is 14 amino acids. The CDR3 nucleotides are TGTGCCAGCAGCTTAGGGACAGGGGTTTACGAGCAGTACGTC. As protein: CASSLGTGVYEQYV.

V is TRBV12-5 and J is TRBJ2-2; D may be TRBD2 (5 bases). Per germline, CDR1 LGHNT and CDR2 FRNRAP. This CDR3 is 14 amino acids long. V lost 1 base to trimming and J lost 5 bases, with 8 bases between them. For the CDR3, the DNA is TGTGCTAGTGGTTTGGCCATAGCGACCGGGGAGCTGTTTTTT. Its translation: CASGLAIATGELFF.

V gene TRBV4-1 combines with J gene TRBJ2-1, with unresolved D. V lost 2 bases to trimming and J lost 4 bases, with 9 bases between them. The CDR3 runs to 14 residues. Looked up from germline, CDR1 is MGHRA and CDR2 is YSYEKL. The CDR3 here is CASSQFPIYNEQFF. Written as DNA, the CDR3 is TGCGCCAGCAGCCAATTCCCCATTTACAATGAGCAGTTCTTC.

This clone appeared once. The chain uses TRBV19 and TRBJ2-1, with a tentative D call TRBD2 (5 bases). Germline CDR1 reads LNHDA; CDR2 reads SQIVND (reference sequence). CDR3 size: 15 residues. V shed 4 bases and J shed 2 bases, with 12 bases lying between them. In DNA form, the CDR3 reads TGTGCCAGTAGTAATTTCGGGGTCCCCTACAATGAGCAGTTCTTC. This codes for CASSNFGVPYNEQFF.

A single count supports this clone. This sequence joins TRBV11-2 and TRBJ1-2; perhaps TRBD1 as D (5 bases). The CDR3 covers 16 residues. V lost 2 bases to trimming and J lost 2 bases, with 15 bases between them. CDR1 is SGHAT and CDR2 is FQNNGV in the germline V gene. CDR3 nucleotide sequence: TGTGCCAGCAGCTTATGGGGAGGGACCTTAAACTATGGCTACACCTTC. This gives the protein CASSLWGGTLNYGYTF.

The gene calls are TRBV6-4 and TRBJ1-1; the match to TRBD1 covers 7 bases. Losses at the gene ends were 6 bases for V and 1 base for J; bases not matched to a gene: 8. The V gene's germline CDR1 is MRHNA and CDR2 SNTAGT. The CDR3 has 15 residues. CDR3 protein: CASSPVKGANTEAFF. The DNA of the CDR3 is TGTGCCAGCAGCCCCGTTAAGGGGGCGAACACTGAAGCTTTCTTT.

The chain recombines TRBV7-9 with TRBJ2-1; 7 bases line up with TRBD2. With 5 bases clipped from V and 5 bases from J, the junction kept 12 bases outside the gene matches. There are 16 residues in the CDR3. Germline CDR1 SEHNR, CDR2 FQNEAQ (reference sequence). The CDR3 is CASSPLRGETNNEQFF. CDR3 nucleotides: TGTGCCAGCAGCCCATTACGGGGGGAAACCAACAATGAGCAGTTCTTC.

This clone appeared once. The V gene is TRBV19, the J gene TRBJ2-1, with 10 bases aligning to TRBD2. Germline V CDR1 and CDR2: LNHDA, SQIVND (reference sequence). The CDR3 is 17 residues long. V trimming: 3 bases; J trimming: 4 bases; junction bases outside the gene matches: 9. The CDR3 loop reads CASSMGGLAGVYNEQFF. The CDR3 DNA sequence: TGTGCCAGTAGTATGGGTGGGCTAGCGGGGGTTTACAATGAGCAGTTCTTC.